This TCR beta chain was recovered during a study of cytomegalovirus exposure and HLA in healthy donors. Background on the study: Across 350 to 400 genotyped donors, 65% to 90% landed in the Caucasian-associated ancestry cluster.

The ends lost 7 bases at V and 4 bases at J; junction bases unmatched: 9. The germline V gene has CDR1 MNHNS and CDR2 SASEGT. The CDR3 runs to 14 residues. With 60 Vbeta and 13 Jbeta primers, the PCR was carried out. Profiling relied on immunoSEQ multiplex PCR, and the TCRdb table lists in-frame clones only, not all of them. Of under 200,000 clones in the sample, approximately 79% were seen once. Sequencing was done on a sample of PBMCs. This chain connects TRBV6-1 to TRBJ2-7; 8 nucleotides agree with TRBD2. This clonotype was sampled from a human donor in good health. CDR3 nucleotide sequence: TGTGCCAGCATCCCCGCGGGGGGTGGTTACGAGCAGTACTTC. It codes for CASIPAGGGYEQYF.